This T cell receptor (beta chain) was retrieved from a study of vaccination effects on CD4 cells after COVID-19 (dated by TCRdb to the early 2020s). For the wider study: Each participant got two doses of an mRNA SARS-CoV-2 vaccine, either BNT162b2 or mRNA-1273. The study compared SARS-CoV-2 spike-specific CD4+ TCR repertoires before and after mRNA vaccination in COVID-19 convalescent patients and infection-naive vaccine recipients. Altogether, roughly 10 COVID-19 convalescent patients and a few SARS-CoV-2-naive healthy vaccine recipients made up the full study. Cultures from other donors in the study were sequenced with the Oncomine TCR Beta short-read assay on an Illumina iSeq 100.

Paper-wide results and their limitations: The study was limited by a small number of convalescent patients and lacked early post-infection timepoints. In healthy vaccine recipients, vaccine-induced clones were almost all SARS-CoV-2 mono-reactive, with only 1 of 255 being cross-reactive with common cold coronaviruses. At late post-vaccination timepoints, both infection-induced and vaccine-induced clones showed marked clonal contraction, consistent with waning T cell responses.

Receptor amplification or capture employed the immunoSEQ multiplex PCR assay. DNA from the cultured, isolated CD4+ T cells was subjected to TCR beta CDR3 sequencing. As for the original processing: Non-productive TCR sequences were removed and reads were trimmed to the CDR3 region, keeping CDR3s of at least 7 amino acids. Antigen-specific clonotypes were identified with the MANAFEST web app by comparing expansion in peptide wells against reference cultures. For clones to be considered positive, expansion at FDR<0.05 versus reference and all other wells, an odds ratio above 5, and a frequency above 0.1% in two replicate wells were required. Cross-reactive clonotypes were defined as significantly expanded in SARS-CoV-2 spike wells and in at least one common cold coronavirus spike condition. CDR3 similarity was assessed by Levenshtein distance using the stringdist R package, and unrooted trees were constructed with ape in R 3.6.1. Held by TCRdb, this immuneACCESS table contains in-frame sequences only and omits some clones. Under half of the omission traces to an unresolved V gene where checked; the cause of the rest is unknown. The DNA gave D and trimming, while V, J and clone size come from that table. In this sample the table shows roughly 53,000 clones, 79% of which occur a single time. 5% to 6.5% of the sample comes from the top ten.

To identify antigen-specific CD4+ T cell clonotypes by their expansion, the ViraFEST assay first stimulated PBMC with viral peptide pools and then applied TCR sequencing. After around 10 days of culture, CD4+ T cells were isolated with the EasySep CD4+ T cell isolation kit. Healthy vaccine recipients had no prior SARS-CoV-2 infection, confirmed by negative nucleocapsid antibodies before and after vaccination. About 2.1 million PBMC per well were cultured with approximately 10 ug/ml peptides in IMDM containing about 5% human AB serum, about 9.6 IU/ml IL-2 and gentamicin. Half of the culture medium was replaced with fresh IL-2-containing medium on days 3 and 7. Unless noted otherwise, every peptide stimulation condition was grown in triplicate wells. PBMC were separated from whole blood using Ficoll-Paque Plus gradient centrifugation and were then either cryopreserved at -140C or used fresh. Overlapping peptide pools spanned the spike proteins of SARS-CoV-2 and the common cold coronaviruses HCoV-NL63, HCoV-OC43 and HCoV-229E. The QIAamp micro DNA kit was used to extract genomic DNA from the cultured CD4+ T cells.

Comments on this clone: Its antigen is not yet known. No clone much larger than this one lies a single base away; base qualities are absent.

Measured from the cysteine to the phenylalanine, the CDR3 is 14 residues long. Only the CDR3 region is kept as DNA, spanning 42 bases read in frame from base 1. CDR1 and CDR2 are drawn from the germline V gene: MNHEY, SVGAGI. V is shortened by 6 bases, J by 8 bases, and the region joining them spans 19 bases. This clonotype was sampled from a human donor who received a COVID-19 vaccine. The starting material was CD4+ T cells from PBMCs cultured with HCoV-OC43 spike peptides, obtained before COVID-19 vaccination. Per the publication, the cell subset or site label means: HCoV-OC43 spike overlapping peptide pool stimulation. Recombination connected TRBV6-5 to TRBJ1-2; no confident D gene assignment can be made. The DNA reads TGTGCCAGCAGACCTTTGGCCTCAACTGGAGGCTACACCTTC. It codes for CASRPLASTGGYTF.